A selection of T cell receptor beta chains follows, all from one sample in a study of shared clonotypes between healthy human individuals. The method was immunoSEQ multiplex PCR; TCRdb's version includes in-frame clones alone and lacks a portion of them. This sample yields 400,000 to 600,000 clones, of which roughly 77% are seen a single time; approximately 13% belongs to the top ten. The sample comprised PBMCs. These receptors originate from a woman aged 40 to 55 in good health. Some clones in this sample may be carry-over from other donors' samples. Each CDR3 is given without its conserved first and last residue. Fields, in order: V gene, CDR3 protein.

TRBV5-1	ASSVVTGGYEQY
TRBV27	ASRLAGGPYGSYNEQF
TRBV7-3	ASSPSGHNEQF
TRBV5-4	ASSVRQGRDEQY
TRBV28	ASTYSGANVLT
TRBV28	ASSLSQGTLLEQY
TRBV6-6	ASSQTAQGEETQY
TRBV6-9	ASRQGNREKLF
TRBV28	ASSLGTGTKNIQY
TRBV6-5	ASSYRRQGGSPLH
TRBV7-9	ASSFLGSAGNTIY
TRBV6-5	ASRSTGIGYT
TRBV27	ASSPTANPGVNQY
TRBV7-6	ASSSTLMETQY
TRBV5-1	ASSLQGGETQY
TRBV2	ASRIWDGSTGELF
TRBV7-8	ASSSSREGTDTQY